This T cell receptor (beta chain) stems from a study of regulatory T cells in long-lasting Graves disease. Study observations and caveats: TCR diversity was lower in persistent Graves' patients (versus newly diagnosed ones). Analyses excluded thyroid tissue, covering peripheral blood alone.

Arm-PCR with iRepertoire HTBI primers amplified the CDR3 regions for these TCR beta libraries. MiXCR, applied by TCRdb to the multiplex PCR reads, yields one record per CDR3 protein. The sample consists of some 250,000 distinct CDR3 sequences, under 20% of them appearing once. This clonotype showed up many times. Its target is not known. V dropped 4 bases and J dropped 1 base, with 11 bases sitting between them. The CDR3 consists of 14 residues. Germline CDR1 is DFQATT and CDR2 is SNEGSKA (reference sequence). The time point: newly diagnosed GD, antithyroid drugs for less than 3 months. There was RNA extracted from PBMCs, and the TCR library was made from it. These data were likewise used in another study, on T cells in Graves' hyperthyroidism and ophthalmopathy. This second study notes: Blood also contained most expanded thyroid clonotypes above 0.001.

The input for sequencing was peripheral blood mononuclear cells (PBMCs), taken at new diagnosis, from a patient treated with antithyroid drugs. The clonotype was recovered from a woman in her 30s with Graves disease. The chain uses TRBV20-1 and TRBJ2-1; no clear D. The CDR3 sequence is CSATGRSSYNEQFF. The DNA for the CDR3 is TGCAGTGCTACCGGCCGGAGTTCCTACAATGAGCAGTTCTTC.